This TCR beta chain was found in a study of T cell responses to AZD1222 COVID-19 vaccine. Study-level findings and limits: Among vaccine-associated CD4 TCRs, coverage spanned spike, with dominance at 160-218 and 743-854. Of spike-specific TCRs, nearly half reportedly target regions left unmutated in variants.

Unmatched junction bases numbered 6, after V lost 7 bases and J lost 9 bases. The V gene's germline CDR1 is SQVTM and CDR2 ANQGSEA. The CDR3 is 13 amino acids. Clones were sequenced by immunoSEQ multiplex PCR, and TCRdb holds only the in-frame ones, with some missing. The data contain around 180,000 clones, 75% to 95% of them seen just once; the ten biggest clones take up less than 3%. Points on this clone: Its matching antigen is unknown.

This receptor was obtained from an adult in good health. The genes are TRBV29-1 and TRBJ1-6, with 10 bases that match TRBD1. The material was peripheral blood, obtained on day 0 of AZD1222 vaccination. CDR3 sequence (DNA): TGCAGCGCCCGACAGGGGGCGGGTTCACCCCTCCACTTT. It specifies CSARQGAGSPLHF.